Reported below is one T cell receptor (beta chain). TCRdb processed the RACE reads anew with MiXCR; each CDR3 protein has one entry. The sample has fewer than 400,000 distinct CDR3 sequences, 6% to 8.5% seen once; the top ten hold about 8%. This record comes from a study of human T cells and chemical hapten exposure. Germline V lookup: CDR1 MGHRA, CDR2 YSYEKL. V was cut by 3 bases and J by 0 bases, with 8 bases left in between. The CDR3 sequence is 14 residues long. Time point in this sample: patch test 1, 2 weeks after DPC sensitization. Treatment of the sample: therapeutic diphenylcyclopropenone sensitization with weekly scalp DPC.

J is TRBJ1-2 and V is TRBV4-1; D is undetermined. The receptor comes from a woman aged 18-30 years with alopecia areata. Some clones in this sample may be carry-over from other donors' samples. The material sequenced was whole blood, taken in connection with sensitization to the hapten diphenylcyclopropenone (DPC). Here the CDR3 reads CASSQAVSNYGYTF. CDR3 DNA: TGCGCCAGCAGCCAGGCCGTTTCTAACTATGGCTACACCTTC.